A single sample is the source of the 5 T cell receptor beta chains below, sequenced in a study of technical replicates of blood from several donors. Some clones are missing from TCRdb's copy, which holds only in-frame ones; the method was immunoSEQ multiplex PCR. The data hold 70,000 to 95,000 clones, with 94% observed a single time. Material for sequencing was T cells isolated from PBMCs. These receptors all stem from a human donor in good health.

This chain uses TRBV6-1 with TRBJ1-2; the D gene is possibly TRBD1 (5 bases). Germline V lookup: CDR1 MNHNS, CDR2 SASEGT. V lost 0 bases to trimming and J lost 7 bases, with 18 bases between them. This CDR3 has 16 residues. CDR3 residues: CASSEAPTGRYFGYTF. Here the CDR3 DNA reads TGTGCCAGCAGTGAAGCACCCACAGGCCGATATTTTGGCTACACCTTC.

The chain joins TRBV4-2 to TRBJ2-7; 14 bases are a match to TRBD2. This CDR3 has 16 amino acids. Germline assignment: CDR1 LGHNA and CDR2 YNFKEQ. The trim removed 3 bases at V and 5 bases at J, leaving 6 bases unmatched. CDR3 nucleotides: TGTGCCAGCAGCCACTCCGGGACTAGCGGGAGTAACGAGCAGTACTTC. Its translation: CASSHSGTSGSNEQYF.

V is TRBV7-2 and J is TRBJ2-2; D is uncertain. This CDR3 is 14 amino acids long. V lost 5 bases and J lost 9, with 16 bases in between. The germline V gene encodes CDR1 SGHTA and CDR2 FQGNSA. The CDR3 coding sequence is TGTGCCAGCAGCCCTCTATCTTTGAGTAGGGAGCTGTTTTTT. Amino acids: CASSPLSLSRELFF.

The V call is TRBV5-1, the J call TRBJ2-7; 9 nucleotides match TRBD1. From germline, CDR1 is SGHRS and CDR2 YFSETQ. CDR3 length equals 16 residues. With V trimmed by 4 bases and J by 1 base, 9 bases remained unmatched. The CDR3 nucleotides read TGCGCCAGCAGCCCGACCGGGACAGGGAATTCCTACGAGCAGTACTTC. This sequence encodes CASSPTGTGNSYEQYF.

The DNA of the CDR3 is TGTGCCAGCGAACTGATGCCCGGGACTAGCGGGGGAATCACCGGGGAGCTGTTTTTT. Its protein product is CASELMPGTSGGITGELFF. The rearrangement joins TRBV2 to TRBJ2-2, with 14 bases aligning to TRBD2. The CDR3 is 19 amino acids. V was pared by 8 bases and J by 4 bases, with 15 bases of the junction left unmatched. Germline V lookup: CDR1 SNHLY, CDR2 FYNNEI.